These 24 T cell receptor beta chains originate from one sample sequenced in a study of cytomegalovirus exposure and HLA in healthy donors. The PCR made use of 60 Vbeta and 13 Jbeta primers. Clones were sequenced by immunoSEQ multiplex PCR, and TCRdb holds only the in-frame ones, with some missing. The sample lists over 120,000 clones, about 10% occurring once. Input material: PBMCs. The receptor set was obtained from a man over 45 in good health and CMV-seronegative.

The sample holds a few counts of this clone. The J gene is TRBJ2-2, the V gene TRBV7-3; D is undetermined. The V gene's germline CDR1 is SGHTA and CDR2 FQGTGA. The CDR3 spans 14 residues. V dropped 2 bases and J dropped 2 bases, with 6 bases sitting between them. In DNA form, the CDR3 reads TGTGCCAGCAGCTTACTCGTTAACACCGGGGAGCTGTTTTTT. It is translated as CASSLLVNTGELFF.

This clone was counted only a few times. This chain connects TRBV9 to TRBJ2-2, with TRBD1 identical over 8 bases. The V segment lost 5 bases and the J segment 1 base; nucleotides outside the gene matches: 4. CDR1 is SGDLS and CDR2 is YYNGEE in the germline V gene. The CDR3 is 15 amino acids. Here the CDR3 reads CASRDRALNTGELFF. CDR3 DNA sequence: TGTGCCAGCAGGGACAGGGCCTTGAACACCGGGGAGCTGTTTTTT.

J is TRBJ1-6 and V is TRBV5-6, with 7 positions matching TRBD1. V was clipped by 2 bases and J by 10 bases; unmatched bases: 3. The CDR3 runs to 13 residues. CDR1 and CDR2 (germline): SGHDT, YYEEEE. CDR3 coding DNA: TGTGCCAGCAGCTTAGACAGGGAATCACCCCTCCACTTT. This translates into CASSLDRESPLHF.

J is TRBJ1-6 and V is TRBV5-1; 7 bases are shared with TRBD1. V gave up 3 bases and J gave up 8 bases; unmatched junction bases: 14. Per germline, CDR1 SGHRS and CDR2 YFSETQ. This CDR3 contains 17 residues. In DNA form, the CDR3 reads TGCGCCAGCAGCTATTCTAGTGCTTCAGGACAGGATTCACCCCTCCACTTT. Translated: CASSYSSASGQDSPLHF. The complete variable domain, with remaining parts taken from reference TRBV5-1 and TRBJ1-6, reads KAGVTQTPRYLIKTRGQQVTLSCSPISGHRSVSWYQQTPGQGLQFLFEYFSETQRNKGNFPGRFSGRQFSNSRSEMNVSTLELGDSALYLCASSYSSASGQDSPLHFGNGTRLTVT.

The sample holds a few counts of this clone. The CDR3 DNA reads TGTGCCAGCAGCATAGACAGCACCAAAAACGAAGCTTTCTTT. Protein: CASSIDSTKNEAFF. This chain joins TRBV9 and TRBJ1-1, with D tentatively TRBD1 (5 bases). The CDR3 length is 14 residues. The germline gives CDR1 SGDLS, CDR2 YYNGEE. V was trimmed by 4 bases and J by 8 bases, leaving 18 bases between them.

This clone turned up a few times. The genes are TRBV13 and TRBJ2-5, with 9 nucleotides matching TRBD2. Trimming cost V 1 base and J 3 bases; bases outside gene matches: 6. The length of the CDR3 is 16 residues. Germline CDR1 is PRHDT and CDR2 is FYEKMQ (reference sequence). The DNA of the CDR3 is TGTGCCAGCAGCTTAGTTCCAGCGGGAGGTAAAGAGACCCAGTACTTC. Translating it yields CASSLVPAGGKETQYF.

The table lists this clone with a few counts. V is TRBV7-2 and J is TRBJ1-2; TRBD1 agrees at 7 bases. Germline assignment: CDR1 SGHTA and CDR2 FQGNSA. The CDR3 loop spans 16 amino acids. V was clipped by 0 bases and J by 7 bases; unmatched bases: 11. The CDR3 spells CASSLAVSDRVGGYTF. CDR3 DNA: TGTGCCAGCAGCTTAGCGGTATCCGACAGGGTTGGTGGCTACACCTTC.

This clone was seen only a few times. The chain combines TRBV7-6 with TRBJ2-1, with 14 bases lining up with TRBD2. V dropped 6 bases and J dropped 10; count of bases not matched to a gene: 8. The CDR3 has 15 residues. The germline V gene encodes CDR1 SGHVS and CDR2 FNYEAQ. CDR3 DNA: TGTGCCAGCAGTCTGACTAGCGGGGGGGCCGGCGAGCAGTTCTTC. As protein: CASSLTSGGAGEQFF. Using reference TRBV7-6 and TRBJ2-1 for the parts outside the CDR3, the full variable domain is GAGVSQSPRYKVTKRGQDVALRCDPISGHVSLYWYRQALGQGPEFLTYFNYEAQQDKSGLPNDRFSAERPEGSISTLTIQRTEQRDSAMYRCASSLTSGGAGEQFFGPGTRLTVL.

J is TRBJ2-2 and V is TRBV7-3, with D possibly TRBD2 on 5 matching bases. Trimming took 4 bases from V and 0 from J, leaving 9 bases between them. Per germline, CDR1 SGHTA and CDR2 FQGTGA. This CDR3 has 15 amino acids. The DNA for the CDR3 is TGTGCCAGCAGCTCCGGGGTCCCGAACACCGGGGAGCTGTTTTTT. This sequence encodes CASSSGVPNTGELFF.

This clone has only a few counts. The gene calls are TRBV10-2 and TRBJ1-2; D uncertain. Germline V gene data show CDR1 as WSHSY and CDR2 as SAAADI. This CDR3 has 14 amino acids. Trimming left V 3 bases short and J 6 bases short, with 14 bases between. For the CDR3, the DNA is TGCGCCAGCAGTGATCGGGGTAAAACTAATGGCTACACCTTC. Protein: CASSDRGKTNGYTF.

The rearrangement links TRBV5-3 to TRBJ2-7; 7 bases line up with TRBD2. TRBV5-3 qualifies as an ORF whose function is uncertain. The CDR3 runs to 16 residues. V shed 1 base, J shed 2 bases, and the junction held 9 bases outside the gene matches. CDR3 amino acids: CARSLRGVGTTYEQYF. The CDR3 DNA reads TGTGCCAGAAGCTTGCGAGGTGTAGGGACTACCTACGAGCAGTACTTC.

This clone was counted only a few times. The V call is TRBV7-9, the J call TRBJ2-1; D is possibly TRBD2 (5 bases). CDR3 length equals 14 residues. CDR1 is SEHNR and CDR2 is FQNEAQ in the germline V gene (reference sequence). Trimming removed 5 bases at V and 4 bases at J, with 12 bases between. In DNA form, the CDR3 reads TGTGCCAGCAGCGCAGTGGACTCGTACAATGAGCAGTTCTTC. Residues: CASSAVDSYNEQFF.

In its sample, this clone was seen a few times. This rearrangement joins TRBV6-5 to TRBJ2-1; 7 bases fit TRBD2. Germline V gives CDR1 MNHEY, CDR2 SVGAGI. The ends lost 5 bases at V and 6 bases at J; junction bases unmatched: 10. The CDR3 covers 15 residues. The CDR3 DNA follows: TGTGCCAGCAGTCCCAGCCCCCCGGGAGGCAATGAGCAGTTCTTC. Its protein is CASSPSPPGGNEQFF.

This clone was detected only a few times. The chain is built from TRBV6-1 and TRBJ1-3; 9 bases match TRBD1. This CDR3 contains 15 residues. The germline gives CDR1 MNHNS, CDR2 SASEGT. Trimming cost V 3 bases and J 2 bases; bases outside gene matches: 2. The CDR3 coding sequence is TGTGCCAGCAGTGATAGGACAGGGGCTGGAAACACCATATATTTT. Encoded protein: CASSDRTGAGNTIYF.

The chain links TRBV6-1 to TRBJ2-5, with 16 bases lining up with TRBD2. CDR1 MNHNS and CDR2 SASEGT come from the germline V gene. The CDR3 totals 19 residues. The V gene end was trimmed by 4 bases and the J gene end by 5 bases; junction bases not matched to a gene: 13. This CDR3 is CASSVTPGLAGGPGETQYF. The DNA for the CDR3 is TGTGCCAGCAGTGTTACGCCGGGACTAGCGGGGGGGCCGGGGGAGACCCAGTACTTC.

The J gene is TRBJ2-7, the V gene TRBV2; D might be TRBD2 (5 bases). Trimming took 5 bases from V and 0 from J, leaving 8 bases between them. This CDR3 contains 13 residues. Germline V gene lookup returns CDR1 SNHLY and CDR2 FYNNEI. The CDR3 DNA follows: TGTGCCAGCAGTAAGAGCGGCTCCTACGAGCAGTACTTC. Its translation is CASSKSGSYEQYF.

This clone was observed a handful of times. The chain is built from TRBV13 and TRBJ1-6; possible D gene TRBD1, 6 bases. This CDR3 is built from 17 residues. Germline V gives CDR1 PRHDT, CDR2 FYEKMQ (reference sequence). Trimming took off 3 bases at V and 7 bases at J, with 19 bases between the two ends. For the CDR3, the DNA is TGTGCCAGCAGCTTTACAACCCAGGGGATCAACAATTCACCCCTCCACTTT. It yields the protein CASSFTTQGINNSPLHF.

The chain couples TRBV28 to TRBJ2-5, with TRBD1 identical over 10 bases. CDR1 and CDR2 from the germline V gene are MDHEN and SYDVKM. With V trimmed by 10 bases and J by 5 bases, 13 bases remained unmatched. The CDR3 totals 15 residues. The CDR3 sequence: CATLTDRGFGETQYF. DNA of the CDR3: TGTGCCACACTGACGGACAGGGGGTTTGGCGAGACCCAGTACTTC.

The chain employs TRBV9 and TRBJ1-3, with TRBD1 matching over 9 bases. The germline gives CDR1 SGDLS, CDR2 YYNGEE. V gave up 2 bases and J gave up 1 base; unmatched junction bases: 4. This CDR3 is 16 amino acids long. CDR3 DNA: TGTGCCAGCAGCGTTGGGACAGGGACATCTGGAAACACCATATATTTT. Protein: CASSVGTGTSGNTIYF.

This clone was detected a few times. Other DNA sequences in the same sample also yield this CDR3. The V gene is TRBV9, the J gene TRBJ2-1; 9 bases map to TRBD2. The germline CDR1 and CDR2 sequences are SGDLS and YYNGEE. Germline trimming cut 2 bases from V and 3 bases from J; bases unmatched to any gene: 0. The CDR3 is 14 amino acids. The CDR3 loop is CASSVSGSYNEQFF. DNA for the CDR3: TGTGCCAGCAGCGTTAGCGGGAGCTACAATGAGCAGTTCTTC.

The chain has TRBV9 and TRBJ2-5, with 9 positions matching TRBD2. The trim removed 0 bases at V and 5 bases at J, leaving 2 bases unmatched. This CDR3 spans 14 amino acids. Germline V gene sequence: CDR1 SGDLS, CDR2 YYNGEE. The CDR3 loop reads CASSVGSGGETQYF. The CDR3 DNA is TGTGCCAGCAGCGTAGGGAGCGGGGGGGAGACCCAGTACTTC.

J is TRBJ2-2 and V is TRBV12-5; D possibly corresponds to TRBD1 (5 bases). The ends were cut back, 6 bases at V and 5 bases at J, with 13 bases in the middle. The CDR3 is 14 residues long. CDR1 LGHNT and CDR2 FRNRAP come from the germline V gene. CDR3 in DNA: TGTGCTAGTGGCCCAGGAAGGGGTACCGGGGAGCTGTTTTTT. It specifies CASGPGRGTGELFF.

The chain carries TRBV5-6 and TRBJ2-2; TRBD1 matches 8 bases. V trimming: 4 bases; J trimming: 6 bases; junction bases outside the gene matches: 14. This CDR3 is 17 amino acids long. Germline CDR1 reads SGHDT; CDR2 reads YYEEEE. The CDR3 DNA reads as TGTGCCAGCAGCCTTGCCCGTTCAGGGGGCCGGGCCGGGGAGCTGTTTTTT. Translated, it gives CASSLARSGGRAGELFF.

The V call is TRBV5-1, the J call TRBJ2-1; TRBD2 matches 8 bases. The CDR3 totals 14 residues. After removal of 5 bases from V and 7 bases from J, the junction contained 8 bases not matched to a gene. Germline assignment: CDR1 SGHRS and CDR2 YFSETQ. This chain's CDR3 is CASSAGGALNEQFF. In DNA form, the CDR3 reads TGCGCCAGCAGTGCCGGGGGGGCCTTAAATGAGCAGTTCTTC.